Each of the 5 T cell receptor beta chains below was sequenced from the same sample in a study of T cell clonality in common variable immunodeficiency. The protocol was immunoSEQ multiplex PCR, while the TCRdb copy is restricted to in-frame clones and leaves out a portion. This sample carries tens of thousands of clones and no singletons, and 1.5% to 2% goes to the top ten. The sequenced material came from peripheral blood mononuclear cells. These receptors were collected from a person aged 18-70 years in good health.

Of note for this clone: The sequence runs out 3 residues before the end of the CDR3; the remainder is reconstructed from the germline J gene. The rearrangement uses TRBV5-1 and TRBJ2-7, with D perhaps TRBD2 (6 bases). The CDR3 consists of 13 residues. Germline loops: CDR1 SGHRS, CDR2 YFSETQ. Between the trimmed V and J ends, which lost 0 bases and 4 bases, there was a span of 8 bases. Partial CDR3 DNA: TGCGCCAGCAGCTTGGTCGCGGGGTACGAG. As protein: CASSLVAGYE. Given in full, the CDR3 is CASSLVAGYEQYF.

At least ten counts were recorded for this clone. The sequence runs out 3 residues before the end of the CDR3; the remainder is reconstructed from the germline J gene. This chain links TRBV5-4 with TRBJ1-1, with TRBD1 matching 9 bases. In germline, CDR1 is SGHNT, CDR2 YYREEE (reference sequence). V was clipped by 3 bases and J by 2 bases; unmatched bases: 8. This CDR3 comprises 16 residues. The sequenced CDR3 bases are TGTGCCAGCAGCTGGAACAGGGGGCTCCATAACACTGAA. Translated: CASSWNRGLHNTE. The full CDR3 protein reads CASSWNRGLHNTEAFF.

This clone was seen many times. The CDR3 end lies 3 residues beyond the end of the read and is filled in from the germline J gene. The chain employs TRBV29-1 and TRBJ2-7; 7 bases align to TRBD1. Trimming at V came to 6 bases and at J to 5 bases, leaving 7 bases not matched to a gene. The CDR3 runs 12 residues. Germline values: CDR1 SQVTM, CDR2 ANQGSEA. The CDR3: CSVIDRADEQYF. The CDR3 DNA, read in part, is TGCAGCGTCATTGACAGGGCGGACGAG.

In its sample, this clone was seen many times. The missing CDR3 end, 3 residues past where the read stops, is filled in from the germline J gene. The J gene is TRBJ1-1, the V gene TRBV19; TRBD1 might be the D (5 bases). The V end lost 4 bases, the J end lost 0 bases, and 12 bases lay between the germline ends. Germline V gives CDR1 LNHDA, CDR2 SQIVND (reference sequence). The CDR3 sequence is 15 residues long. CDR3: CASSTRQSMNTEAFF. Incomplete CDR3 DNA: TGTGCCAGTAGTACCCGACAGTCAATGAACACTGAA.

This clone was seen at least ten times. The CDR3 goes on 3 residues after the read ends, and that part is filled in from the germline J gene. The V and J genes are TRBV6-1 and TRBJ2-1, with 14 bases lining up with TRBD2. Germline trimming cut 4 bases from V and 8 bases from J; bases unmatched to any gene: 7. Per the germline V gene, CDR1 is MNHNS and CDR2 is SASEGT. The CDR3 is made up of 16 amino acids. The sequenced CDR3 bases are TGTGCCAGCAGTGCCGGGACTAGCGGGAGAGTCGATGAG. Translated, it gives CASSAGTSGRVDE. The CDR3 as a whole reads CASSAGTSGRVDEQFF.